What follows is one T cell receptor beta chain and its context. Its antigen is undetermined. The sample comes from a study of cytomegalovirus exposure and HLA in healthy donors. Broader study findings: Reportedly, diagnosis of cytomegalovirus status by the classifier showed high specificity and sensitivity. The study designated 150 or so TCR beta chains cytomegalovirus-associated.

The study ran its PCR with 60 Vbeta and 13 Jbeta primers. Generated by immunoSEQ multiplex PCR, the TCRdb table keeps only in-frame clones and is missing some. In the table there are some 170,000 clones, 81% of which are singletons. The CDR3 length is 14 residues. V was shortened by 5 bases and J by 4 bases, with 12 bases between the two germline ends. Germline CDR1 and CDR2: MDHEN and SYDVKM. The TCR originated in a woman younger than 35 in good health and CMV-seropositive. Sequenced input: PBMCs. J is TRBJ1-5 and V is TRBV28; a weak D match, TRBD1 (5 bases). The chain's CDR3 is CASSLAGPNQPQHF. DNA of the CDR3: TGTGCCAGCAGTCTAGCGGGACCGAATCAGCCCCAGCATTTT. The complete variable domain, with remaining parts taken from reference TRBV28 and TRBJ1-5, reads DVKVTQSSRYLVKRTGEKVFLECVQDMDHENMFWYRQDPGLGLRLIYFSYDVKMKEKGDIPEGYSVSREKKERFSLILESASTNQTSMYLCASSLAGPNQPQHFGDGTRLSIL.